Shown below are 29 T cell receptor beta chains from a single sample sequenced in a study of metastatic and nonmetastatic thyroid tumors. TCRdb re-called clones via MiXCR from the PCR reads. The table shows thousands of clones, with roughly 27% occurring only once. No patient received treatment before thyroid surgery. Source material: adjacent normal tissue. The receptors stem from a female donor with papillary thyroid cancer or a benign thyroid nodule (not recorded which). Some clones in this sample may be carry-over from other donors' samples.

Concerning this clone: This same CDR3 is encoded by further DNA sequences in the sample. The chain employs TRBV28 and TRBJ2-1, with a weak D call TRBD1 (6 bases). V lost 6 bases to trimming and J lost 5 bases, with 20 bases between them. The CDR3 covers 16 residues. Germline assignment: CDR1 MDHEN and CDR2 SYDVKM. CDR3 residues: CASRSLGQGRNNEQFF. The CDR3 coding sequence is TGTGCCAGCAGGTCACTTGGCCAGGGGAGAAACAATGAGCAGTTCTTC.

The CDR3 sequence: CASIKEGTSGGLNEQFF. DNA for the CDR3: TGCGCCAGCATCAAAGAAGGGACTAGCGGGGGGTTGAATGAGCAGTTCTTC. The chain carries TRBV5-1 and TRBJ2-1; 15 nucleotides agree with TRBD2. This CDR3 comprises 17 residues. CDR1 and CDR2 (germline): SGHRS, YFSETQ. With 6 bases clipped from V and 7 bases from J, the junction kept 11 bases outside the gene matches.

This clone was detected only a few times. At one of its ends the junction is not consistent with the germline gene, which may arise from a read error. This chain connects TRBV6-5 to TRBJ2-7, with D possibly TRBD1 on 5 matching bases. The CDR3 covers 14 residues. Germline CDR1 MNHEY, CDR2 SVGAGI. The DNA of the CDR3 is TGTGCCAGCAGTTTCGGGCAGGGTCCCTACGGGCAGTACTTC. It translates to CASSFGQGPYGQYF.

In this sample, this clone turned up many times. The chain carries TRBV6-1 and TRBJ1-3; a possible D gene is TRBD1 (5 bases). In germline, CDR1 is MNHNS, CDR2 SASEGT. Trimming left V 6 bases short and J 0 bases short, with 12 bases between. This CDR3 is built from 15 residues. CDR3 loop: CASSATGTSGNTIYF. CDR3 coding DNA: TGTGCCAGCAGCGCTACCGGGACCTCTGGAAACACCATATATTTT.

Relative to its sample, this clone is medium-sized. CDR3 region: CSVVDRGDYGYTF. The CDR3 coding sequence is TGCAGCGTTGTGGACAGGGGAGACTATGGCTACACCTTC. This chain joins TRBV29-1 and TRBJ1-2; the match to TRBD1 covers 9 bases. Trimming removed 4 bases from V and 3 bases from J; junction bases left unmatched: 3. The CDR3 totals 13 residues. CDR1 SQVTM and CDR2 ANQGSEA come from the germline V gene.

On this clone itself: The CDR3 does not close with the conserved phenylalanine or tryptophan, likely indicating a read error. CDR3 in amino acids: CAISGSTGYGYTV. Written as DNA, the CDR3 is TGTGCCATCAGTGGGTCTACCGGCTATGGCTACACCGTC. This chain links TRBV10-3 with TRBJ1-2; no reliable D call. From germline, CDR1 is ENHRY and CDR2 SYGVKD. The CDR3 is made up of 13 amino acids. With 4 bases removed from V and 4 bases from J, the gap between germline ends came to 10 bases.

A note on this clone: Since no conserved phenylalanine or tryptophan closes the CDR3, a read error is the likely cause. The chain has TRBV2 and TRBJ2-2, with D uncertain. V was shortened by 4 bases and J by 4 bases, with 16 bases between the two germline ends. CDR1 is SNHLY and CDR2 is FYNNEI in the germline V gene. The CDR3 is 16 residues long. The CDR3 sequence is CASSAQAPAITGELFL. In DNA, the CDR3 is TGTGCCAGCAGTGCTCAAGCCCCGGCTATCACCGGGGAGCTGTTTCTT.

This clone was found a few times. The chain recombines TRBV6-2 or TRBV6-3 with TRBJ1-2; D gene uncertain. CDR3 size: 13 residues. CDR1 MNHEY and CDR2 SVGEGT come from the germline V gene. Trimming removed 7 bases from V and 2 bases from J, with 11 bases in between. CDR3 bases: TGTGCCAGCAACTTTGGCTTCAACTATGGCTACACCTTC. This codes for CASNFGFNYGYTF.

Notes on this clone: This is likely a read error, given that the CDR3 carries no conserved phenylalanine or tryptophan at its end. The CDR3 bases are TGCGCCAGCAGCCAAGAACAGTTAAGCTCCTACAATGAGCAGTTCTCC. It specifies CASSQEQLSSYNEQFS. This chain links TRBV4-1 with TRBJ2-1; D is unresolved. With 0 bases removed from V and 0 bases from J, the gap between germline ends came to 9 bases. Germline values: CDR1 MGHRA, CDR2 YSYEKL. The CDR3 is 16 residues long.

This clone showed up just a few times. The rearrangement uses TRBV7-2 and TRBJ2-3; D possibly corresponds to TRBD1 (6 bases). The CDR3 extends over 12 amino acids. V was cut by 7 bases and J by 5 bases, with 10 bases left in between. The V gene's germline CDR1 is SGHTA and CDR2 FQGNSA. Here the CDR3 reads CASTGAGDTQYF. The CDR3 DNA follows: TGTGCCAGCACAGGGGCGGGAGATACGCAGTATTTT.

Of note for this clone: Given the absence of the conserved phenylalanine or tryptophan at the CDR3 end, a read error is likely. CDR3 DNA sequence: TGTGCCAGCAGATACGCGACAGGGCTTTCATACGAGCAGTACATC. This translates into CASRYATGLSYEQYI. The chain is built from TRBV6-2 or TRBV6-3 and TRBJ2-7; TRBD1 matches 7 bases. The CDR3 consists of 15 residues. Trimming removed 6 bases from V and 4 bases from J; junction bases left unmatched: 12. Germline loops: CDR1 MNHEY, CDR2 SVGEGT.

A few counts support this clone. J is TRBJ1-2 and V is TRBV7-8; 8 bases agree with TRBD1. Trimming cost V 5 bases and J 6 bases; bases outside gene matches: 8. Germline V lookup: CDR1 SGHVS, CDR2 FQNEAQ. The CDR3 loop spans 14 amino acids. The CDR3 here is CASSEGQGVHGYTF. The CDR3 DNA reads TGTGCCAGCAGCGAAGGACAGGGCGTTCATGGCTACACCTTC.

The rearrangement uses TRBV5-1 and TRBJ2-1; D may be TRBD1 or TRBD2 (5 bases each). Trimming removed 5 bases from V and 7 bases from J, with 13 bases in between. Germline CDR1 SGHRS, CDR2 YFSETQ. This CDR3 comprises 13 residues. CDR3 region: CASRAGSPNEQFF. The DNA of the CDR3 is TGCGCCAGCAGGGCAGGGAGTCCAAATGAGCAGTTCTTC.

In its sample, this clone was seen many times. A read error may be the cause here, since a much bigger clone is one base away. The CDR3 loop reads CASRARAGGFDNEQFF. The CDR3 bases are TGTGCCAGTAGGGCCCGAGCGGGAGGTTTTGACAATGAGCAGTTCTTC. This chain uses TRBV19 with TRBJ2-1, with 9 bases that match TRBD2. This CDR3 is built from 16 residues. Losses at the gene ends were 6 bases for V and 5 bases for J; bases not matched to a gene: 11. The germline gives CDR1 LNHDA, CDR2 SQIVND (reference sequence).

V is TRBV5-1 and J is TRBJ1-3, with 8 bases matching TRBD1. CDR1 and CDR2 (germline): SGHRS, YFSETQ. V trimming: 4 bases; J trimming: 0 bases; junction bases outside the gene matches: 9. The CDR3 consists of 17 residues. CDR3 in amino acids: CASSQYGTGFSGNTIYF. CDR3 DNA: TGCGCCAGCAGCCAATACGGGACAGGCTTCTCTGGAAACACCATATATTTT.

This clone was counted between two and nine times. The chain is built from TRBV6-1 and TRBJ1-6; 7 bases fit TRBD1. J gave up 7 bases and V 9 bases, and 9 bases lay outside the gene matches. Germline loops: CDR1 MNHNS, CDR2 SASEGT. There are 14 residues in the CDR3. The CDR3 loop is CASLDRRTNSPLHF. The CDR3 nucleotides read TGTGCCAGTTTGGACAGGCGTACGAATTCACCCCTCCACTTT.

The J gene is TRBJ2-1, the V gene TRBV20-1; D not resolved. V was trimmed by 0 bases and J by 7 bases, leaving 4 bases between them. CDR1 DFQATT and CDR2 SNEGSKA come from the germline V gene (reference sequence). This CDR3 comprises 11 residues. The CDR3 DNA reads as TGCAGTGCTAGAGATAGGAATGAGCAGTTCTTC. Translating it yields CSARDRNEQFF.

This chain connects TRBV19 to TRBJ1-1; D gene ambiguous. The CDR3 is made up of 14 amino acids. Germline CDR1 and CDR2: LNHDA and SQIVND (reference sequence). Trimming took 2 bases from V and 3 from J, leaving 10 bases between them. CDR3 nucleotide sequence: TGTGCCAGTAGTATAAAGATCGCCCACACTGAAGCTTTCTTT. This translates into CASSIKIAHTEAFF.

This clone was observed a few times. This chain joins TRBV6-5 and TRBJ1-2, with 9 nucleotides matching TRBD1. Looked up from germline, CDR1 is MNHEY and CDR2 is SVGAGI. The CDR3 is made up of 16 amino acids. V dropped 0 bases and J dropped 9; count of bases not matched to a gene: 11. CDR3 bases: TGTGCCAGCAGTTACTCCTGGACAGGGGACCCCTGGTGCTACACCTTC. Its protein is CASSYSWTGDPWCYTF.

The V and J genes are TRBV4-2 and TRBJ1-1; 10 bases align to TRBD1. The J segment lost 5 bases and the V segment lost 1 base, leaving 4 bases of the junction unmatched. Germline assignment: CDR1 LGHNA and CDR2 YNFKEQ. There are 15 residues in the CDR3. The chain's CDR3 is CASSQVGTGATEAFF. Written as DNA, the CDR3 is TGTGCCAGCAGCCAAGTCGGGACAGGGGCGACTGAAGCTTTCTTT.

The CDR3 DNA sequence: TGTGCCAGCAGTTCCGGGACTCAATCCTACGAGCAGTACTTC. Amino acid sequence: CASSSGTQSYEQYF. This sequence joins TRBV27 and TRBJ2-7, with D perhaps TRBD2 (6 bases). Germline V lookup: CDR1 MNHEY, CDR2 SMNVEV (reference sequence). The CDR3 loop spans 14 amino acids. Trimming left V 4 bases short and J 1 base short, with 11 bases between.

Comments on this clone: Sequence at one end of the junction differs from germline and may be a read error. The chain recombines TRBV20-1 with TRBJ2-3; the match to TRBD1 covers 11 bases. Germline V gives CDR1 DFQATT, CDR2 SNEGSKA (reference sequence). The CDR3 consists of 12 residues. CDR3 residues: CSARDAGQGEYF. The DNA of the CDR3 is TGTAGTGCTAGAGATGCGGGACAGGGGGAGTATTTT.

The V call is TRBV20-1, the J call TRBJ1-5; D ambiguous. This CDR3 comprises 13 residues. Germline V gene data show CDR1 as DFQATT and CDR2 as SNEGSKA (reference sequence). The V end was cut by 2 bases, the J end by 1 base, with 6 bases between. CDR3 nucleotide sequence: TGCAGTGCTAGAAAGGACAGCAATCAGCCCCAGCATTTT. This translates into CSARKDSNQPQHF.

The genes are TRBV7-2 and TRBJ1-1, with TRBD1 identical over 9 bases. The trim removed 5 bases at V and 5 bases at J, leaving 9 bases unmatched. This CDR3 is built from 15 residues. The germline gives CDR1 SGHTA, CDR2 FQGNSA. CDR3: CASSPGTGTMTEAFF. The CDR3 region has the DNA TGTGCCAGCAGCCCCGGGACAGGGACGATGACTGAAGCTTTCTTT.

V and J are TRBV19 and TRBJ2-1; 9 nucleotides align to TRBD2. Trimming at V came to 6 bases and at J to 6 bases, leaving 9 bases not matched to a gene. There are 15 residues in the CDR3. CDR1 and CDR2 from the germline V gene are LNHDA and SQIVND (reference sequence). The CDR3 is CASSSLAGMINEQFF. The CDR3, as DNA: TGTGCCAGTAGCAGCCTAGCGGGGATGATCAATGAGCAGTTCTTC.

Concerning this clone itself: The conserved final phenylalanine or tryptophan is absent from the CDR3, which likely points to a read error. J is TRBJ2-5 and V is TRBV27; TRBD2 aligns across 9 bases. Germline assignment: CDR1 MNHEY and CDR2 SMNVEV (reference sequence). Trimming cost V 9 bases and J 4 bases; bases outside gene matches: 15. This CDR3 comprises 16 residues. CDR3 nucleotides: TGTGCCAGAAGGTGGGCGACTAGCGGTGAGCTAGAGACCCAGTACTGC. The encoded protein is CARRWATSGELETQYC.

This chain uses TRBV20-1 with TRBJ2-6; D might be TRBD2 (5 bases). The germline gives CDR1 DFQATT, CDR2 SNEGSKA (reference sequence). V lost 5 bases and J lost 4, with 21 bases in between. This CDR3 spans 17 amino acids. DNA for the CDR3: TGCAGTGCTTCCCCACCCGCGCGAGGGTCCGGGGCCAACGTCCTGACTTTC. Its translation is CSASPPARGSGANVLTF.

The chain uses TRBV11-2 and TRBJ2-3; 8 bases line up with TRBD2. Germline V gene data show CDR1 as SGHAT and CDR2 as FQNNGV. The junction had 11 bases not matched to a gene; V was cut back by 5 bases and J by 4 bases. The CDR3 extends over 16 amino acids. CDR3 bases: TGTGCCAGCAGCCGGGGGAGCGGGAGAGTCCCAGATACGCAGTATTTT. It specifies CASSRGSGRVPDTQYF.

V usage is TRBV30 and J usage is TRBJ2-7; no clear D. The germline V and J ends were trimmed by 0 bases and 0 bases, with 6 bases remaining between them. CDR3 length: 13 residues. The germline V gene has CDR1 GTSNPN and CDR2 SVGIG (reference sequence). The CDR3 loop reads CAWSVATSYEQYF. CDR3 bases: TGTGCCTGGAGTGTAGCCACCTCCTACGAGCAGTACTTC.